This section outlines one T cell receptor beta chain sequence together with its context. Its specificity is not known. The sample is drawn from a study of post-analysis software for immune sequencing data. Study as a whole: In terms of disease course, relapsing-remitting, secondary progressive and progressive-relapsing multiple sclerosis were included.

Presence of unique molecular identifiers characterized the TCR beta cDNA libraries. cDNA molecules numbering about 480,000 came from about 0.94 to 9.7 million T cells. TCRdb independently ran MiXCR on the PCR reads; one entry per CDR3 protein. The sample carries about 570,000 distinct CDR3 sequences, under 40% recorded once. This CDR3 spans 15 amino acids. Germline assignment: CDR1 MGHRA and CDR2 YSYEKL. The junction had 3 bases not matched to a gene; V was cut back by 4 bases and J by 0 bases. Study-wide results and limits: Relative to controls, patients had five TRBV segments at higher frequency, with TRBV5-6, TRBV5-1 and TRBV20-1 among these. Multiple sclerosis was associated with a significant reduction in normalized Chao1 diversity relative to controls.

The chain joins TRBV4-1 to TRBJ1-5; 7 bases line up with TRBD1. The source of this sequence is a girl aged 2-17 years with multiple sclerosis. Sequenced material: blood. The CDR3 coding sequence is TGCGCCAGCAGCCCAGACAGGGCTAGCAATCAGCCCCAGCATTTT. It is translated as CASSPDRASNQPQHF.